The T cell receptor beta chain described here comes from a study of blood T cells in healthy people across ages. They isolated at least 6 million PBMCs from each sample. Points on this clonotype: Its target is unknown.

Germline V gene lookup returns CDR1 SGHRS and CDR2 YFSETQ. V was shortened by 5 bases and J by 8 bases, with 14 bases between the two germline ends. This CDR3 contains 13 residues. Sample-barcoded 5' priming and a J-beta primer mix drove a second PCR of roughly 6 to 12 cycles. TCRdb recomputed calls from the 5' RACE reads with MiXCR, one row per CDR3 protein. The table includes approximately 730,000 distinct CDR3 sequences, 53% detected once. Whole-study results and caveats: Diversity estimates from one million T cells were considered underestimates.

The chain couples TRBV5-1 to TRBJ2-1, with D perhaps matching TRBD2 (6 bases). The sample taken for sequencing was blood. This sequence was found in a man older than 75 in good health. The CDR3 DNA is TGCGCCAGCAGACCGGGAGTCTCTGATGAGCAGTTCTTC. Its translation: CASRPGVSDEQFF.